Below, 10 T cell receptor beta chains from the same sample are listed, as sequenced in a study of blood T cell repertoires in COVID-19. Sequencing used immunoSEQ multiplex PCR; TCRdb keeps in-frame clones, though not all of them. The sample records approximately 140,000 clones, 80% to 90% being singletons. Sequencing was performed on peripheral blood. Receptors originate from a woman in her forties with acute or convalescent COVID-19.

The chain joins TRBV12-5 to TRBJ1-6; TRBD1 matches at 7 bases. Germline V lookup: CDR1 LGHNT, CDR2 FRNRAP. V dropped 0 bases and J dropped 6; count of bases not matched to a gene: 8. The CDR3 extends over 17 amino acids. The CDR3 DNA reads as TGTGCTAGTGGTTTGGTAATCTCCCGGGACAGTAATTCACCCCTCCACTTT. Amino acids: CASGLVISRDSNSPLHF.

The V gene is TRBV5-4, the J gene TRBJ2-5; 8 bases match TRBD1. J gave up 2 bases and V 4 bases, and 4 bases lay outside the gene matches. Germline V gene lookup returns CDR1 SGHNT and CDR2 YYREEE (reference sequence). This CDR3 contains 14 residues. The CDR3 loop reads CASSEDREQETQYF. CDR3 sequence (DNA): TGTGCCAGCAGCGAGGACAGGGAGCAAGAGACCCAGTACTTC.

The V and J genes are TRBV6-2 or TRBV6-3 and TRBJ1-2; 7 nucleotides align to TRBD1. The ends lost 2 bases at V and 4 bases at J; junction bases unmatched: 1. Germline V gene data show CDR1 as MNHEY and CDR2 as SVGEGT. The CDR3 runs to 13 residues. Here the CDR3 DNA reads TGTGCCAGCAGTTACCGGGACAGCTATGGCTACACCTTC. It encodes CASSYRDSYGYTF.

The chain couples TRBV19 to TRBJ2-1; TRBD1 is a possible D gene (6 bases). V was pared by 6 bases and J by 9 bases, with 9 bases between. The CDR3 has 11 amino acids. The V gene's germline CDR1 is LNHDA and CDR2 SQIVND (reference sequence). CDR3 DNA sequence: TGTGCCAGTAGCAGGGGCGGTGAGCAGTTCTTC. This translates into CASSRGGEQFF.

This sequence joins TRBV10-3 and TRBJ1-1; 9 bases are a match to TRBD1. V lost 11 bases and J lost 3; bases outside the gene matches: 13. This CDR3 is built from 15 residues. Per germline, CDR1 ENHRY and CDR2 SYGVKD. In nucleotides, the CDR3 is TGTGCCTCACAACGGACAGGGGCGCAGGACACTGAAGCTTTCTTT. Its protein product is CASQRTGAQDTEAFF.

The chain couples TRBV7-2 to TRBJ2-1; a possible D gene is TRBD2 (5 bases). V lost 1 base and J 7 bases, leaving 14 bases between the germline ends. The CDR3 has 15 residues. Per germline, CDR1 SGHTA and CDR2 FQGNSA. Here the CDR3 DNA reads TGTGCCAGCAGCTTAGTAGGACTTAACTTTAATGAGCAGTTCTTC. It encodes CASSLVGLNFNEQFF.

This clone was seen a single time. The chain carries TRBV28 and TRBJ2-7, with TRBD2 matching 9 bases. This CDR3 has 15 amino acids. CDR1 and CDR2 from the germline V gene are MDHEN and SYDVKM. V lost 2 bases and J lost 4; bases outside the gene matches: 6. The DNA for the CDR3 is TGTGCCAGCAGTTTAGGGCGGGGGGGCCTATACGAGCAGTACTTC. Translation: CASSLGRGGLYEQYF.

The chain has TRBV7-8 and TRBJ2-7; D possibly corresponds to TRBD2 (7 bases). The CDR3 is 16 residues long. V was pared by 1 base and J by 2 bases, with 15 bases between. Germline V lookup: CDR1 SGHVS, CDR2 FQNEAQ. CDR3 loop: CASSLGVGGLAYEQYF. The CDR3 DNA reads TGTGCCAGCAGCTTAGGAGTCGGGGGGCTAGCCTACGAGCAGTACTTC.

This clone was counted a single time. The genes are TRBV4-2 and TRBJ2-6; tentative D call: TRBD2 (7 bases). CDR3 length: 18 amino acids. V gave up 1 base and J gave up 2 bases, with 15 bases separating them. The germline V gene has CDR1 LGHNA and CDR2 YNFKEQ. CDR3 sequence: CASSQGAGADAGANVLTF. CDR3 nucleotides: TGTGCCAGCAGCCAAGGGGCGGGGGCTGATGCTGGGGCCAACGTCCTGACTTTC.

The rearrangement uses TRBV4-2 and TRBJ2-3, with D perhaps matching TRBD2 (6 bases). V lost 0 bases to trimming and J lost 0 bases, with 16 bases between them. In germline, CDR1 is LGHNA, CDR2 YNFKEQ. The CDR3 runs 18 residues. This chain's CDR3 is CASSQERLAVFSTDTQYF. CDR3 in DNA: TGTGCCAGCAGCCAAGAAAGGTTAGCGGTGTTCAGCACAGATACGCAGTATTTT.